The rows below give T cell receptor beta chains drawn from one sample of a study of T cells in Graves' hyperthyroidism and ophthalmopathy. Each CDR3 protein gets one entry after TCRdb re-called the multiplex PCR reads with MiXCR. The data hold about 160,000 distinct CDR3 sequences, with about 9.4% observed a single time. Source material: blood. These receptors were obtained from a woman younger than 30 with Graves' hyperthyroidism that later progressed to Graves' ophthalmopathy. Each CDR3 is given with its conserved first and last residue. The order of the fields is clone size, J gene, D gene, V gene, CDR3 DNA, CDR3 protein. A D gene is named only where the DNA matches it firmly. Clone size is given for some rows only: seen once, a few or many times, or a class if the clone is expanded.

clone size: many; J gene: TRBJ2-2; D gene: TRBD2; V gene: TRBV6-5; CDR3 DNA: TGTGCCAGCAGTTACGTGGGACTAGCGGCGAACACCGGGGAGCTGTTTTTT; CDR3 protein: CASSYVGLAANTGELFF
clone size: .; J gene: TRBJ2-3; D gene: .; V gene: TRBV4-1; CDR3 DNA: TGCGCCAGCAGCCCCTCAGAGTGGGATACGCAGTATTTT; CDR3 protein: CASSPSEWDTQYF
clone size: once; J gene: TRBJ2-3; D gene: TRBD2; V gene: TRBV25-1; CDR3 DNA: TGTGCCAGCAGTGTCCCGGGACTAGTCGTAGCAGATACGCAGTATTTT; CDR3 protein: CASSVPGLVVADTQYF
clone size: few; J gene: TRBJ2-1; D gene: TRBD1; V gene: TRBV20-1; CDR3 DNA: TGCAGTGCGCTCCCGGGACAGGGTTCTACGAGCAATGAGCAGTTCTTC; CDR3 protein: CSALPGQGSTSNEQFF
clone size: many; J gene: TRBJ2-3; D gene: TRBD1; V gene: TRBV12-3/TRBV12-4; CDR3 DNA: TGTGCCAGCAGTTTAACAGGGGGTACCACAGATACGCAGTATTTT; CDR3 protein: CASSLTGGTTDTQYF
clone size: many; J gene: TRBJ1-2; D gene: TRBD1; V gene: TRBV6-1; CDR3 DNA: TGTGCCAGCAGATCGGACAGGGAACTTGGGTATGGCTACACCTTC; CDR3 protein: CASRSDRELGYGYTF
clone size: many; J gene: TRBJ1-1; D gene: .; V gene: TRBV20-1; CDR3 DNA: TGCAGTGCTAGAGGTCTACTGAACACTGAAGCTTTCTTT; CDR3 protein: CSARGLLNTEAFF
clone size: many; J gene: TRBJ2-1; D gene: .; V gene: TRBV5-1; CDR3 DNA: TGCGCCAGCAGCTTGGACGGGAGCTCCTACAATGAGCAGTTCTTC; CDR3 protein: CASSLDGSSYNEQFF
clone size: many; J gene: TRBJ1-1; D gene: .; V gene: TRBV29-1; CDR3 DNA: TGCAGCGTCCTTTCTCCTGAAGCTTTCTTT; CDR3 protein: CSVLSPEAFF
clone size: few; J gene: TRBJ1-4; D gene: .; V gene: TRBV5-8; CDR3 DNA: TGTGCCAGCAGTTCCACTCCCGGTGGTGTGGGAGAAAAACTGTTTTTT; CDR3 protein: CASSSTPGGVGEKLFF
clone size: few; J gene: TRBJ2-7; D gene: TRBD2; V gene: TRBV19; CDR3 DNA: TGTGCCAGTAGTATAGATGGGAAGCGGGGCTCCTACGAGCAGTACTTC; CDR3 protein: CASSIDGKRGSYEQYF
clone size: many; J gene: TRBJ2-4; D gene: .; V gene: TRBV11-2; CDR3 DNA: TGTGCCAGCAGCGCAAGACCGGGACTTGTCACCAACTCCTCCAAAAACATTCAGTACTTC; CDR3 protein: CASSARPGLVTNSSKNIQYF
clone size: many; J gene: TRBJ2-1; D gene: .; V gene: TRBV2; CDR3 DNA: TGTGCCAGCAGTTCCTGGGACAATGAGCAGTTCTTC; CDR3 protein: CASSSWDNEQFF
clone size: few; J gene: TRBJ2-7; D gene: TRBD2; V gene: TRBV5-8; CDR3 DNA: TGTGCCAGCAGCTTTGGAGGGAGGGCCGGCTACGAGCAGTACTTC; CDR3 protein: CASSFGGRAGYEQYF
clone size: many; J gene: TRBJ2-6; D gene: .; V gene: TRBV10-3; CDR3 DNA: TGTGCCACACACCCCTCTGGGGCCAACGTCCTGACTTTC; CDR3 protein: CATHPSGANVLTF
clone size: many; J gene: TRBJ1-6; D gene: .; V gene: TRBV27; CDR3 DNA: TGTGCCAGCAGTCCCACCCCCTCTTACCCTTCACCCCTCCACTTT; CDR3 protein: CASSPTPSYPSPLHF
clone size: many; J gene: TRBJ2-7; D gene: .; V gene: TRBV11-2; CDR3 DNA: TGTGCCAGCAGCTCAGGGGATGAGCAGTACTTC; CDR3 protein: CASSSGDEQYF
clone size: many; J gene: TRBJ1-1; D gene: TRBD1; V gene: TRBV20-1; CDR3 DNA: TGCAGTGCTAGCCGACAGGGGGAAGCTTTCTTT; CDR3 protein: CSASRQGEAFF
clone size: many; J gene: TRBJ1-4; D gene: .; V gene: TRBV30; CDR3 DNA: TGTGCCTGGAGTGCTGACTCTCCCGATGCAACTAATGAAAAACTGTTTTTT; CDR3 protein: CAWSADSPDATNEKLFF
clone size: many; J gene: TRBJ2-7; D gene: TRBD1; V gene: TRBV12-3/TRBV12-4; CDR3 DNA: TGTGCCAGCAGTTTTACTCCGGGACAGGGGGGACACGAGCAGTACTTC; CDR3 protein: CASSFTPGQGGHEQYF
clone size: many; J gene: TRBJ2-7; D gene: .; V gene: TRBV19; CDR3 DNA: TGTGCCAGTAGAGGTGGGCAGGGGGGCGAGCAGTACTTC; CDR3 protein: CASRGGQGGEQYF
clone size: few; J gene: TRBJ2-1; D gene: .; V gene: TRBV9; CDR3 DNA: TGTGCCAGCAGCCAGGGTCGGGGGCCCTACAATGAGCAGTTCTTC; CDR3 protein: CASSQGRGPYNEQFF
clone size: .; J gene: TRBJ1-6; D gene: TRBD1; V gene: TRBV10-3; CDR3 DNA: TGTGCCAGCCAACAGGGGAACTATAATTCACCCCTCCACTTT; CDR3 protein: CASQQGNYNSPLHF
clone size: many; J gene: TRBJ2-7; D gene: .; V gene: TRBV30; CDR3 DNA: TGTGCCTGGAGTGTAGGGCAGCCGTACGAGCAGTACTTC; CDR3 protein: CAWSVGQPYEQYF
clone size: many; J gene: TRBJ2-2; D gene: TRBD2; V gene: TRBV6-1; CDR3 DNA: TGTGCCAGCGGGAGGACTAGCGGGGCCGGGGAGCTGTTTTTT; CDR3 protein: CASGRTSGAGELFF
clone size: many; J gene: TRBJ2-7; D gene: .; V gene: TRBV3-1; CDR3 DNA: TGTGCCAGCAGCCAGTCTATCTACGAGCAGTACTTC; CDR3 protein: CASSQSIYEQYF
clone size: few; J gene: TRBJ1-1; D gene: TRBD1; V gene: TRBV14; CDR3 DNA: TGTGCCAGCAGCCCAGACAGGGTATCTGAAGCTTTCTTT; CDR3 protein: CASSPDRVSEAFF
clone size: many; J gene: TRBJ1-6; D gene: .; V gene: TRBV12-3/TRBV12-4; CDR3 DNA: TGTGCCAGCACCCAGGTGGGTCGGAATTCACCCCTCCACTTT; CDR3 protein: CASTQVGRNSPLHF
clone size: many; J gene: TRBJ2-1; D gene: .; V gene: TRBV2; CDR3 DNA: TGTGCCAGCACTCGGACTCTCAATGAGCAGTTCTTC; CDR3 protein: CASTRTLNEQFF
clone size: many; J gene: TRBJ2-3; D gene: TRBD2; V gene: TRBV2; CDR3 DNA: TGTGCCAGCAGACCTAGCGGCCCCACAGATACGCAGTATTTT; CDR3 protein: CASRPSGPTDTQYF
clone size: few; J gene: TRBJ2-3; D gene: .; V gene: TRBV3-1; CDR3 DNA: TGTGCCAGCAGCCAAGTCCTTTCTAGCACAGATACGCAGTATTTT; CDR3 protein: CASSQVLSSTDTQYF
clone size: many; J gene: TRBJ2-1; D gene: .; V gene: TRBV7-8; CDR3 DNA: TGTGCCAGCAGCCTTTCAAGTAAGCCCTACAATGAGCAGTTCTTC; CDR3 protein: CASSLSSKPYNEQFF
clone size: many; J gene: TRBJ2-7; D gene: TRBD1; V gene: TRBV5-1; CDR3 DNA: TGCGCCAGCAGCTTGTCAGCGACAGGGACCTACGAGCAGTACTTC; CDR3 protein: CASSLSATGTYEQYF
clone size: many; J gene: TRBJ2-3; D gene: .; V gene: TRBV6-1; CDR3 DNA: TGTGCCAGCAGCCAGGTTAGCGACACAGATACGCAGTATTTT; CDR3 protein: CASSQVSDTDTQYF
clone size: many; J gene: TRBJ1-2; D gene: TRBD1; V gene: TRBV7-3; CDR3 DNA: TGTGCCAGCAGCTCAAGACAGGGAATCGATGGCTACACCTTC; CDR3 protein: CASSSRQGIDGYTF
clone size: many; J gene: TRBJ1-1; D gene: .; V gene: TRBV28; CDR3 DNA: TGTGCCAGCAGTTTCTACCGGACAGCGAACACTGAAGCTTTCTTT; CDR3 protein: CASSFYRTANTEAFF
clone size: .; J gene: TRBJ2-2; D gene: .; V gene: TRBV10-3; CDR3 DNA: TGTGCCATCAAGGGGGGAGCAGGGAAGGAGGGGGAGCTGTTTTTT; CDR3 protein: CAIKGGAGKEGELFF
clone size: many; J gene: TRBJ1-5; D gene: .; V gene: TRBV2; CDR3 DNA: TGTGCCAGCTCGGCAGGAGAGGCCAATCAGCCCCAGCATTTT; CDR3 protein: CASSAGEANQPQHF
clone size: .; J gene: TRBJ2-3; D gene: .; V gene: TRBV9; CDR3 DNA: TGTGCCAGCAGCGTCACGGCGGGAGATACGCAGTATTTT; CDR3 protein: CASSVTAGDTQYF
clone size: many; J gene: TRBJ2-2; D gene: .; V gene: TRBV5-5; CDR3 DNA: TGTGCCAGCACCGGGGACGGACTGGCGGGGGAGCTGTTTTTT; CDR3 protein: CASTGDGLAGELFF
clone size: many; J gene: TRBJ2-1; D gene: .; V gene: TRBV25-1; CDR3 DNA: TGTGCCAGCAGTGAAGAACCCGGGGGGCCCTACAATGAGCAGTTCTTC; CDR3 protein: CASSEEPGGPYNEQFF
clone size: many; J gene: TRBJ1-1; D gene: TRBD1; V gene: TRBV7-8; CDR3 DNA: TGTGCCAGCAGCTTAGATAGGGGGCTCTTTGACACTGAAGCTTTCTTT; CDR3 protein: CASSLDRGLFDTEAFF